The sequence of this T cell receptor beta chain was determined in a study of blood T cell repertoires in COVID-19. Study context: Sources were T cells, B-cell-depleted T cells, or PBMCs; the material itself was cDNA or gDNA.

This CDR3 region has 14 residues. Trimming took 6 bases from V and 4 from J; bases not matched to a gene: 4. CDR1 and CDR2 from the germline V gene are MDHEN and SYDVKM. Clones were read by immunoSEQ multiplex PCR, and TCRdb kept only the in-frame ones, dropping some. The data contain some 110,000 clones, approximately 84% of them seen just once; the ten biggest clones take up approximately 1.5%. Sequences were obtained from peripheral blood. The receptor comes from a man aged 40-49 years with acute or convalescent COVID-19. The V call is TRBV28, the J call TRBJ2-7, with 12 bases fitting TRBD2. CDR3 residues: CASSWTSGAYEQYF. DNA of the CDR3: TGTGCCAGCAGCTGGACTAGCGGGGCATACGAGCAGTACTTC.